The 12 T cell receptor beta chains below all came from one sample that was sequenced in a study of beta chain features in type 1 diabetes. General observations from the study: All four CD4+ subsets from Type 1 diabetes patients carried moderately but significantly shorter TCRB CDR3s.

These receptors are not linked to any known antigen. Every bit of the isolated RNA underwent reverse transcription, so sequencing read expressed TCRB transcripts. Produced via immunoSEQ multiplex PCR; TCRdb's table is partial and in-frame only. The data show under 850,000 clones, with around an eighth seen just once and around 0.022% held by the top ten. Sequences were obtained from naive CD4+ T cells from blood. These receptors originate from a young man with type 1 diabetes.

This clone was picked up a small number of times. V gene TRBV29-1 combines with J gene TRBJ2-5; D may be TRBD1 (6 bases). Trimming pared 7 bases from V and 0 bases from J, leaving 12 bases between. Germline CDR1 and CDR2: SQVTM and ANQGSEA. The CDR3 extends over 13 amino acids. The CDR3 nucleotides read TGCAGCGCCTCAGACAGGAACCAAGAGACCCAGTACTTC. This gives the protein CSASDRNQETQYF.

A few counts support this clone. The CDR3 is CASRSLAGGLGEQFF. Here the CDR3 DNA reads TGTGCCAGCAGGTCTCTAGCGGGGGGGCTTGGTGAGCAGTTCTTC. J is TRBJ2-1 and V is TRBV6-1; 12 bases are shared with TRBD2. This CDR3 has 15 amino acids. The germline V gene encodes CDR1 MNHNS and CDR2 SASEGT. V dropped 6 bases and J dropped 9; count of bases not matched to a gene: 9.

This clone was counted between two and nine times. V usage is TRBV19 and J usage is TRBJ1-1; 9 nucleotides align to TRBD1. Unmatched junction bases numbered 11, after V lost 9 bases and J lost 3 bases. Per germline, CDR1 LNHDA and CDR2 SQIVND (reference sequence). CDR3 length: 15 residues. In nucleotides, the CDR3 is TGTGCCAGCCTACGGGACAGGGCAATTCACACTGAAGCTTTCTTT. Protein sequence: CASLRDRAIHTEAFF. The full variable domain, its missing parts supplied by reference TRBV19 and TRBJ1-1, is DGGITQSPKYLFRKEGQNVTLSCEQNLNHDAMYWYRQDPGQGLRLIYYSQIVNDFQKGDIAEGYSVSREKKESFPLTVTSAQKNPTAFYLCASLRDRAIHTEAFFGQGTRLTVV.

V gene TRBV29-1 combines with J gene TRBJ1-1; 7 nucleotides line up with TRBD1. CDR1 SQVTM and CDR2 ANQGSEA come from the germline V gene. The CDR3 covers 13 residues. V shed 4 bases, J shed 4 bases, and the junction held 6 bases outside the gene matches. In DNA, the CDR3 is TGCAGCGTTGCCGGGGCAGGGGGCACTGAAGCTTTCTTT. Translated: CSVAGAGGTEAFF.

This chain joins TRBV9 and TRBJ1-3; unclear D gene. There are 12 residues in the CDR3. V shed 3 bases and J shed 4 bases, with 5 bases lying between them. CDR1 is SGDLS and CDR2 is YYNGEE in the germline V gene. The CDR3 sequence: CASSGIGNTIYF. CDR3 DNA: TGTGCCAGCAGCGGCATAGGAAACACCATATATTTT.

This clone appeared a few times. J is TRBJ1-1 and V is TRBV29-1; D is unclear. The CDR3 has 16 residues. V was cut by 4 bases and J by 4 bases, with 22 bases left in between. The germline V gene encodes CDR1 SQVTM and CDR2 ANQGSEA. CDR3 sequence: CSVAYTSWQLSTEAFF. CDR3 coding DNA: TGCAGCGTTGCCTACACATCATGGCAGCTATCCACTGAAGCTTTCTTT.

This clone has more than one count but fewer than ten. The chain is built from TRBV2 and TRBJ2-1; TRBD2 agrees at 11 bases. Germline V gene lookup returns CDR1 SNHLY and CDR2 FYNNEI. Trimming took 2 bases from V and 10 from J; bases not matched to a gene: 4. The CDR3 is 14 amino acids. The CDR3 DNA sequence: TGTGCCAGCAGTGAAAGGGCTAGCGGGGGGGAGCAGTTCTTC. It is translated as CASSERASGGEQFF.

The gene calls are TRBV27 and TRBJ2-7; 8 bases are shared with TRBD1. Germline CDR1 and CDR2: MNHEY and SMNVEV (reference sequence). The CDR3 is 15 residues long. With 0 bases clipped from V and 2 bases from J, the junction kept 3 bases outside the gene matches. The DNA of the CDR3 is TGTGCCAGCAGTTTATCGGGCAGGGGGCCCTACGAGCAGTACTTC. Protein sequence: CASSLSGRGPYEQYF.

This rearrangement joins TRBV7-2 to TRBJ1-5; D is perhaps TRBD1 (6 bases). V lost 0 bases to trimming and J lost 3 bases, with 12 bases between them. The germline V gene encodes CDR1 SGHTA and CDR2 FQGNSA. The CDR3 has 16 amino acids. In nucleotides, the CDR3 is TGTGCCAGCAGCTTAGCGGGAGGGGGGGCCAATCAGCCCCAGCATTTT. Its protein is CASSLAGGGANQPQHF.

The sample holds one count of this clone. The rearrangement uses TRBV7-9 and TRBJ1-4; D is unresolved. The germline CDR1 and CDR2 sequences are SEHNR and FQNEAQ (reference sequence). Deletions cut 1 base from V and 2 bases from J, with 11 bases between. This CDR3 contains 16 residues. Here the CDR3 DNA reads TGTGCCAGCAGCTTAGTATTGGGCCATACTAATGAAAAACTGTTTTTT. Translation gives CASSLVLGHTNEKLFF.

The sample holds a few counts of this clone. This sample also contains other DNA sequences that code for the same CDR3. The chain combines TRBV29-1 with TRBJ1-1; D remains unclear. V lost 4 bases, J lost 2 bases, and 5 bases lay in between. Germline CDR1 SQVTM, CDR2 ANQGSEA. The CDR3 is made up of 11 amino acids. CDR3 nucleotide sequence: TGCAGCGTTGTAGGAAACACTGAAGCTTTCTTT. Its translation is CSVVGNTEAFF.

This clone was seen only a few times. The CDR3 DNA follows: TGTGCCAGCAGCTTAGTCGGGGGGCCGTACACAGATACGCAGTATTTT. This gives the protein CASSLVGGPYTDTQYF. The chain links TRBV7-2 to TRBJ2-3; D may be TRBD2 (7 bases). Deletions cut 1 base from V and 2 bases from J, with 13 bases between. The germline gives CDR1 SGHTA, CDR2 FQGNSA. CDR3 length: 16 amino acids.